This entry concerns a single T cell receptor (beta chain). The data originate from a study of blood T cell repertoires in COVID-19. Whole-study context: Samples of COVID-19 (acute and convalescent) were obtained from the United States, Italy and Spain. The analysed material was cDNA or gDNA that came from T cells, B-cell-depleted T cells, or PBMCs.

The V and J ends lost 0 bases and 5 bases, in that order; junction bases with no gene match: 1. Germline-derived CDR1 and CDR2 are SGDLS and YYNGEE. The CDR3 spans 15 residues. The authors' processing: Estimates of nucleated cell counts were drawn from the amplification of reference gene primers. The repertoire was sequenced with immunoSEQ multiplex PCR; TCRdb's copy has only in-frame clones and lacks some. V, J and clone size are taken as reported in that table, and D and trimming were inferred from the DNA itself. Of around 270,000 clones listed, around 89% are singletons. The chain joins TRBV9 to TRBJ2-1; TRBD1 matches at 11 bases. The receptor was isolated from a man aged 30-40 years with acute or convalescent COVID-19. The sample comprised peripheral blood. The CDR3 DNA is TGTGCCAGCAGCGTAGGGGACAGGGGGGACAATGAGCAGTTCTTC. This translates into CASSVGDRGDNEQFF.